The entry below describes one T cell receptor (beta chain). There are 17 residues in the CDR3. The V end lost 2 bases, the J end lost 7 bases, and 24 bases lay between the germline ends. Per the germline V gene, CDR1 is PRHDT and CDR2 is FYEKMQ (reference sequence). The data belong to a study of cytomegalovirus exposure and HLA in healthy donors. Whole-study context: Some 85 million unique TCRs from HLA-typed donors were held in an early data release.

Use of 60 Vbeta and 13 Jbeta primers characterized the PCR. Only in-frame clones appear in the TCRdb table, and some are missing; sequencing was by immunoSEQ multiplex PCR. The sample has about 96,000 clones; 65% to 75% are singletons. The source of this sequence is a female donor in good health and CMV-seropositive. This chain joins TRBV13 and TRBJ2-7; the D gene is possibly TRBD1 (5 bases). Sequenced input: PBMCs. CDR3 DNA: TGTGCCAGCAGCTTAAGTGATCCAGGCAGGGCCGCCCCAGAGCAGTACTTC. It yields the protein CASSLSDPGRAAPEQYF.